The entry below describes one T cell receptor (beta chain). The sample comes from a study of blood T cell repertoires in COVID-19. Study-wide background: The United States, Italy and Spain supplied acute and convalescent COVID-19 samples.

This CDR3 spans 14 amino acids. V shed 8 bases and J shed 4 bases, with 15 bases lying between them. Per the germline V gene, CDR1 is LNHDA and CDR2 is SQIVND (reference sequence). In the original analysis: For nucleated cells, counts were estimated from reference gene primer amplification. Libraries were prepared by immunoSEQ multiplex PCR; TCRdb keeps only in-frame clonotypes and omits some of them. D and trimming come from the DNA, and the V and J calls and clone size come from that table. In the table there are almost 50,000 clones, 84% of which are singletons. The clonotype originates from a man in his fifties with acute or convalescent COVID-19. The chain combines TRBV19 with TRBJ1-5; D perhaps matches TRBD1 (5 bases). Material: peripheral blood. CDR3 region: CASEGPGINQPQHF. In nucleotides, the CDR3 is TGTGCCAGTGAAGGGCCAGGGATAAATCAGCCCCAGCATTTT. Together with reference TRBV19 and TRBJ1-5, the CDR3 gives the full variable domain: DGGITQSPKYLFRKEGQNVTLSCEQNLNHDAMYWYRQDPGQGLRLIYYSQIVNDFQKGDIAEGYSVSREKKESFPLTVTSAQKNPTAFYLCASEGPGINQPQHFGDGTRLSIL.